This entry lists 6 T cell receptor beta chains sequenced from one sample in a study of blood T cell repertoires in COVID-19. TCRdb's copy holds only in-frame clones and misses some; the assay was immunoSEQ multiplex PCR. Of more than 150,000 clones in the sample, about 87% were seen once. The sample consisted of peripheral blood. These receptors were obtained from a man aged 35 to 55 with active or convalescent COVID-19.

The J gene is TRBJ1-1, the V gene TRBV3-1 (or the pseudogene TRBV3-2), with 9 bases aligning to TRBD1. V gave up 8 bases and J gave up 7 bases; unmatched junction bases: 5. The CDR3 is 12 amino acids. The germline V gene encodes CDR1 LGHDT and CDR2 YNNKEL (reference sequence). The CDR3 loop reads CASGTGTYEAFF. The CDR3 nucleotides read TGTGCCAGCGGGACAGGGACGTATGAAGCTTTCTTT.

The chain employs TRBV6-6 and TRBJ1-1; no definite D call. V was clipped by 7 bases and J by 4 bases, with 10 bases between them. Germline V lookup: CDR1 MNHNY, CDR2 SVGAGI (reference sequence). The CDR3 consists of 12 residues. CDR3 DNA sequence: TGTGCCAGCATGGCGGAGGGCACTGAAGCTTTCTTT. Its protein product is CASMAEGTEAFF.

V is TRBV29-1 and J is TRBJ1-2; a weak D match, TRBD1 (6 bases). The CDR3 spans 11 residues. V gave up 4 bases and J gave up 7 bases, with 10 bases separating them. In germline, CDR1 is SQVTM, CDR2 ANQGSEA. CDR3 residues: CSVVLRGGYTF. In DNA, the CDR3 is TGCAGCGTTGTTCTCAGGGGTGGCTACACCTTC.

The J gene is TRBJ1-1, the V gene TRBV15; D unclear. The CDR3 sequence is 13 residues long. In germline, CDR1 is LNHNV, CDR2 YYDKDF (reference sequence). V lost 1 base and J 6 bases, leaving 9 bases between the germline ends. CDR3 sequence reads: CATSRGVEAEAFF. The CDR3 bases are TGTGCCACCAGCAGAGGGGTTGAGGCTGAAGCTTTCTTT.

The chain combines TRBV7-3 with TRBJ2-1, with D possibly TRBD1 on 6 matching bases. V shed 5 bases and J shed 0 bases, with 11 bases lying between them. The CDR3 contains 15 residues. Germline V CDR1 and CDR2: SGHTA, FQGTGA. CDR3 DNA sequence: TGTGCCAGCAGCCTGCAGGGGCCCTCCTACAATGAGCAGTTCTTC. Translation: CASSLQGPSYNEQFF.

The chain employs TRBV19 and TRBJ2-7; D may be TRBD2 (5 bases). This CDR3 has 13 residues. Germline V gene sequence: CDR1 LNHDA, CDR2 SQIVND (reference sequence). Trimming shortened V by 5 bases and J by 2 bases, and 10 bases separated the two germline ends. DNA for the CDR3: TGTGCCAGTAGTGATCAAGCGGCCTACGAGCAGTACTTC. As protein: CASSDQAAYEQYF.